The rows below give T cell receptor beta chains drawn from one sample of a study of blood T cell repertoires in COVID-19. The method was immunoSEQ multiplex PCR; TCRdb's version includes in-frame clones alone and lacks a portion of them. This table holds 310,000 or so clones, 85% to 90% found once. Sequencing used PBMCs or T cells enriched from blood (not recorded which). These receptors were obtained from a woman younger than 35 who had recovered from COVID-19. Each CDR3 is given with its conserved first and last residue. The order of the fields is clone size, J gene, D gene, V gene, CDR3 protein, CDR3 DNA. D genes are given only for firm matches. The listing skips clone size in some rows; elsewhere it reads once, few, many or a size class.

size: once
J: TRBJ1-1
D: -
V: TRBV14
CDR3: CASSLNGDTEAFF
DNA: TGTGCCAGCAGCCTAAATGGAGACACTGAAGCTTTCTTT

size: -
J: TRBJ2-1
D: TRBD2
V: TRBV9
CDR3: CASSSRPGGEQFF
DNA: TGTGCCAGCAGCTCCCGTCCCGGGGGGGAGCAGTTCTTC

size: few
J: TRBJ2-7
D: TRBD1
V: TRBV6-5
CDR3: CASSYPGQGVTYF
DNA: TGTGCCAGCAGTTACCCGGGCCAGGGGGTGACGTACTTC

size: -
J: TRBJ1-3
D: -
V: TRBV5-6
CDR3: CASSLDGFGGNTIYF
DNA: TGTGCCAGCAGCTTGGACGGGTTCGGTGGAAACACCATATATTTT

size: few
J: TRBJ1-1
D: -
V: TRBV30
CDR3: CAWSVRGVAFF
DNA: TGTGCCTGGAGTGTACGAGGTGTAGCTTTCTTT

size: -
J: TRBJ2-7
D: TRBD2
V: TRBV4-1
CDR3: CASSGTGRGSSYEQYF
DNA: TGCGCCAGCAGTGGCACCGGGCGGGGGAGCTCCTACGAGCAGTACTTC

size: -
J: TRBJ1-3
D: TRBD1
V: TRBV30
CDR3: CAWAGTALNTIYF
DNA: TGTGCCTGGGCCGGGACAGCACTGAACACCATATATTTT

size: -
J: TRBJ1-5
D: -
V: TRBV18
CDR3: CASSPDTDQPQHF
DNA: TGTGCCAGCTCACCGGACACAGATCAGCCCCAGCATTTT

size: -
J: TRBJ2-1
D: -
V: TRBV18
CDR3: CASSPLLTGYNEQFF
DNA: TGTGCCAGCTCACCACTCCTGACAGGTTACAATGAGCAGTTCTTC

size: -
J: TRBJ1-5
D: -
V: TRBV5-1
CDR3: CASSLRGQGQPQHF
DNA: TGCGCCAGCAGCTTGCGGGGACAAGGTCAGCCCCAGCATTTT

size: once
J: TRBJ2-3
D: TRBD2
V: TRBV5-8
CDR3: CASSLGTSGETDTQYF
DNA: TGTGCCAGCAGCCTCGGGACTAGCGGGGAAACAGATACGCAGTATTTT

size: -
J: TRBJ1-4
D: -
V: TRBV3-1/TRBV3-2
CDR3: CASSQDLGGEKLFF
DNA: TGTGCCAGCAGCCAAGATCTCGGGGGTGAAAAACTGTTTTTT

size: few
J: TRBJ2-1
D: -
V: TRBV6-5
CDR3: CASSIARGSLNEQFF
DNA: TGTGCCAGCAGTATTGCGCGCGGGTCTCTCAATGAGCAGTTCTTC

size: few
J: TRBJ1-2
D: TRBD1
V: TRBV28
CDR3: CASSSLRTGSNYGYTF
DNA: TGTGCCAGCAGTTCATTACGGACAGGATCTAACTATGGCTACACCTTC

size: -
J: TRBJ2-5
D: TRBD2
V: TRBV3-1/TRBV3-2
CDR3: CASSQDKLAGGETQYF
DNA: TGTGCCAGCAGCCAAGATAAGCTAGCGGGGGGAGAGACCCAGTACTTC

size: -
J: TRBJ2-5
D: TRBD2
V: TRBV4-1
CDR3: CASRSAGGPGETQYF
DNA: TGCGCCAGCAGGTCAGCGGGAGGGCCGGGAGAGACCCAGTACTTC

size: once
J: TRBJ1-1
D: TRBD1
V: TRBV3-1/TRBV3-2
CDR3: CASSQLPGQGMNTEAFF
DNA: TGTGCCAGCAGCCAGTTGCCGGGACAGGGGATGAACACTGAAGCTTTCTTT

size: few
J: TRBJ2-3
D: TRBD1
V: TRBV19
CDR3: CASRDRGPSTDTQYF
DNA: TGTGCCAGCCGGGACAGGGGTCCTAGCACAGATACGCAGTATTTT

size: -
J: TRBJ1-6
D: TRBD1
V: TRBV28
CDR3: CASRYGTGGPLHNSPLHF
DNA: TGTGCCAGCAGATACGGGACAGGGGGTCCCCTCCATAATTCACCCCTCCACTTT

size: -
J: TRBJ1-4
D: -
V: TRBV10-3
CDR3: CAISESPGVSNEKLFF
DNA: TGTGCCATCAGTGAGTCGCCGGGAGTCTCTAATGAAAAACTGTTTTTT

size: once
J: TRBJ2-7
D: TRBD2
V: TRBV28
CDR3: CASRSGTTGEQYF
DNA: TGTGCCAGCAGGAGCGGGACCACGGGGGAGCAGTACTTC

size: -
J: TRBJ2-5
D: TRBD1
V: TRBV19
CDR3: CASSIDPGQGETQYF
DNA: TGTGCCAGTAGTATAGATCCTGGACAGGGCGAGACCCAGTACTTC